Listed below are T cell receptor beta chains from one sample, sequenced in a study of blood T cell repertoires in COVID-19. Assay: immunoSEQ multiplex PCR; the TCRdb copy retains only in-frame clones and omits some. The table records about 150,000 clones, around 85% of them present only once. Sequenced input: peripheral blood. These receptors came from a man older than 75 with COVID-19, enrolled during active disease. Each CDR3 is given with its conserved first and last residue. The D gene is left open where the match is weak. Rows may omit the clone size; those that give it use once, few, many or a size class.

>TRBJ1-2|TRBV28|NA|NA
TGTGCCAGCAGTTTAGGACAGAACTATGGCTACACCTTC
CASSLGQNYGYTF
>TRBJ2-2|TRBV4-2|NA|TRBD2
TGTGCCAGCAGCCAAGGTCTACTAGCGGGCGGGGAGCTGTTTTTT
CASSQGLLAGGELFF
>TRBJ1-1|TRBV4-1|once|NA
TGCGCCAGCAGCCGCCTAGGGGTTGAAGCTTTCTTT
CASSRLGVEAFF
>TRBJ2-2|TRBV27|NA|NA
TGTGCCAGCAGCTGGCTGAACACCGGGGAGCTGTTTTTT
CASSWLNTGELFF
>TRBJ1-3|TRBV7-8|once|NA
TGTGCCAGCAGCTTAGCGGCAGGGCGCTCTGGAAACACCATATATTTT
CASSLAAGRSGNTIYF
>TRBJ1-2|TRBV19|NA|NA
TGTGCCAGTAGTACTCGAGGTGGCGGCTACACCTTC
CASSTRGGGYTF
>TRBJ1-2|TRBV27|NA|NA
TGTGCCAGCAGTCCGCGGACAGTTAACTATGGCTACACCTTC
CASSPRTVNYGYTF
>TRBJ1-1|TRBV29-1|NA|TRBD1
TGCAGCGTTCACAGGGGGCTCTTGGGTGAAGCTTTCTTT
CSVHRGLLGEAFF
>TRBJ2-2|TRBV18|few|NA
TGTGCCAGCTCACCATTAACATCCTTGAACACCGGGGAGCTGTTTTTT
CASSPLTSLNTGELFF
>TRBJ1-3|TRBV11-3|NA|NA
TGTGCCAGCAGCGCGGGACGGCGCTCTGGAAACACCATATATTTT
CASSAGRRSGNTIYF
>TRBJ1-5|TRBV12-5|many|NA
TGTGCTAGTGGTTTGGTCACAGGGACCTCTTGGCCCCAGCATTTT
CASGLVTGTSWPQHF
>TRBJ2-5|TRBV6-1|NA|TRBD1
TGTGCCAGCAGTGACAGAACAGGGGAAGAGACCCAGTACTTC
CASSDRTGEETQYF
>TRBJ2-3|TRBV24-1|once|TRBD1
TGTGCCACCAGTGATGCTACCGGGACAGGGGGATATACGCAGTATTTT
CATSDATGTGGYTQYF
>TRBJ2-5|TRBV4-2|NA|TRBD2
TGTGCCAGCAGCCAAGAACTAGCGGGGGGGCCGGTTACTGAGACCCAGTACTTC
CASSQELAGGPVTETQYF
>TRBJ1-3|TRBV19|NA|NA
TGTGCCAGTAGTATCCGAGGGCTTATCTCTGGAAACACCATATATTTT
CASSIRGLISGNTIYF
>TRBJ2-3|TRBV7-9|NA|TRBD2
TGTGCCAGCAGCATACTAGCGGGGGGGCTCACAGATACGCAGTATTTT
CASSILAGGLTDTQYF
>TRBJ2-4|TRBV6-5|NA|NA
TGTGCCAGCAGTTACTCATACGGGGGAGGAAACATTCAGTACTTC
CASSYSYGGGNIQYF
>TRBJ2-7|TRBV27|NA|NA
TGTGCCAGCAGTCCTCAGGGTTACAGCGAGCAGTACTTC
CASSPQGYSEQYF
>TRBJ2-1|TRBV9|NA|TRBD2
TGTGCCAGCAGCCCTCGACTAGCGGGGCCGTACAATGAGCAGTTCTTC
CASSPRLAGPYNEQFF
>TRBJ2-5|TRBV9|NA|NA
TGTGCCAGCAGCGTAGGCCAGGGCCAAGAGACCCAGTACTTC
CASSVGQGQETQYF
>TRBJ2-7|TRBV18|once|NA
TGTGCCAGCTCGCGAAGCGGGTACGAGCAGTACTTC
CASSRSGYEQYF
>TRBJ1-1|TRBV6-6|NA|NA
TGTGCCAGCAGTTCTACAGGGAGCACTGAAGCTTTCTTT
CASSSTGSTEAFF
>TRBJ1-2|TRBV7-2|NA|TRBD1
TGTGCCAGCAGCGCGAGACGACAGGGAGATGGCTACACCTTC
CASSARRQGDGYTF
>TRBJ1-5|TRBV6-5|NA|NA
TGTGCCAGCACCACAGGGAGTTTAGGCAATCAGCCCCAGCATTTT
CASTTGSLGNQPQHF
>TRBJ1-2|TRBV4-2|NA|NA
TGTGCCAGCAGCCAAGGTTCCGGAGAGAACTATGGCTACACCTTC
CASSQGSGENYGYTF
>TRBJ1-1|TRBV5-5|few|TRBD1
TGTGCCAGCAGCGCGCCGGGACAGGAGGACACTGAAGCTTTCTTT
CASSAPGQEDTEAFF
>TRBJ1-6|TRBV6-1|NA|NA
TGTGCCAGCAGTGAGACATATCCTCACCGCCTCCACTTT
CASSETYPHRLHF
>TRBJ1-4|TRBV7-2|NA|TRBD1
TGTGCCAGCAGCTTAGTCCTTCGACAGGGGCCATCCCGTAATGAAAAACTGTTTTTT
CASSLVLRQGPSRNEKLFF
>TRBJ1-4|TRBV6-6|NA|TRBD1
TGTGCCAGCAGTCCGACAGGGGCCGTCTTCGCTAATGAAAAACTGTTTTTT
CASSPTGAVFANEKLFF
>TRBJ1-3|TRBV2|NA|NA
TGTGCCAGCAGTCCCCGGGACACTCTCTCTGGAAACACCATATATTTT
CASSPRDTLSGNTIYF
>TRBJ2-2|TRBV10-2|NA|TRBD1
TGCGCCAGCAGCTTAACAGGGGTCGGCGGGGAGCTGTTTTTT
CASSLTGVGGELFF
>TRBJ2-7|TRBV25-1|NA|NA
TGTGCCAGCAGTGCCCCCGGGCAGGGCACCTACGAGCAGTACTTC
CASSAPGQGTYEQYF
>TRBJ1-5|TRBV19|NA|TRBD1
TGTGCCAGTAGTATATTTGGGACAGGGGGCGTTCAGCCCCAGCATTTT
CASSIFGTGGVQPQHF
>TRBJ1-5|TRBV3-1/TRBV3-2|NA|TRBD1
TGTGCCAGCAGCCCCACAGGGGGGAGCTATCAGCCCCAGCATTTT
CASSPTGGSYQPQHF
>TRBJ1-3|TRBV5-4|NA|NA
TGTGCCAGCAACGGGGCAGGGGAAAACACCATATATTTT
CASNGAGENTIYF
>TRBJ1-1|TRBV19|NA|NA
TGTGCCAGTAGTATCCAGGGTTCGAACACTGAAGCTTTCTTT
CASSIQGSNTEAFF
>TRBJ1-1|TRBV28|NA|TRBD1
TGTGCCAGCAGTTCTACCGGGACAGGGAACACTGAAGCTTTCTTT
CASSSTGTGNTEAFF
>TRBJ1-1|TRBV11-2|NA|NA
TGTGCCAGCAGCTTAGATTCCGGGACAGAAGCTTTCTTT
CASSLDSGTEAFF
>TRBJ1-1|TRBV18|NA|NA
TGTGCCAGCTCACCACTTTCCGGGATCGGCACTGAAGCTTTCTTT
CASSPLSGIGTEAFF
>TRBJ1-3|TRBV11-3|NA|NA
TGTGCCAGCAGCCCCGGGGAGGACTCTGGAAACACCATATATTTT
CASSPGEDSGNTIYF
>TRBJ1-2|TRBV27|once|TRBD1
TGTGCCAGCAGTTCCCGGGACAGGGTAGGTGGCTACACCTTC
CASSSRDRVGGYTF
>TRBJ2-5|TRBV5-4|NA|TRBD2
TGTGCCAGCAGCTTGGGGGTCGGACTAGCGGGGGGCGGGGAGACCCAGTACTTC
CASSLGVGLAGGGETQYF
>TRBJ2-1|TRBV9|NA|NA
TGTGCCAGCAGCGTAGAACAGGACTACAATGAGCAGTTCTTC
CASSVEQDYNEQFF
>TRBJ1-4|TRBV2|NA|NA
TGTGCCAGCGTCCCAGGCAGGGCTAATGAAAAACTGTTTTTT
CASVPGRANEKLFF
>TRBJ2-7|TRBV2|once|TRBD1
TGTGCCAGCAGTGGCGGACAGGGTCCCTACGAGCAGTACTTC
CASSGGQGPYEQYF
>TRBJ1-5|TRBV19|NA|TRBD1
TGTGCCAGCATAGACAGGGAGATTAGCAATCAGCCCCAGCATTTT
CASIDREISNQPQHF
>TRBJ1-6|TRBV7-8|once|TRBD1
TGTGCCAGCAGCTCTAACCCGGGACAGGCATGGTATGCACCCCTCCACTTT
CASSSNPGQAWYAPLHF
>TRBJ2-3|TRBV5-4|NA|TRBD1
TGTGCCAGCAGCTCGATCAAGGACAGGAGCACAGATACGCAGTATTTT
CASSSIKDRSTDTQYF
>TRBJ2-1|TRBV2|NA|TRBD2
TGTGCCAGCAGTCTGGGACTAGCGGGGGAGCAGTTCTTC
CASSLGLAGEQFF
>TRBJ2-5|TRBV18|few|NA
TGTGCCAGCTCACTTCTGACAGTGGAGACCCAGTACTTC
CASSLLTVETQYF
>TRBJ2-5|TRBV28|NA|NA
TGTGCCAGCAGTCCCCGGACCTTAGCGGTCCAAGAGACCCAGTACTTC
CASSPRTLAVQETQYF
>TRBJ1-1|TRBV7-2|NA|NA
TGTGCCAGCAGCTTAAAAGGGAGATCCACTGAAGCTTTCTTT
CASSLKGRSTEAFF
>TRBJ1-6|TRBV7-2|NA|NA
TGTGCCAGCAGCTTAGAGCCGGGGAGCTCCTATAATTCACCCCTCCACTTT
CASSLEPGSSYNSPLHF
>TRBJ1-6|TRBV28|NA|TRBD1
TGTGCCAGCAGTTTTGTGCGGGGACAGACCCTTTATAATTCACCCCTCCACTTT
CASSFVRGQTLYNSPLHF
>TRBJ2-7|TRBV5-1|NA|TRBD1
TGCGCCAGCAGCCCGACAGGGGGGCCGGACGCCTACGAGCAGTACTTC
CASSPTGGPDAYEQYF